These 7 T cell receptor beta chains share one sample of origin, sequenced in a study of cytomegalovirus exposure and HLA in healthy donors (dated by TCRdb to about 2017). The library relied on the immunoSEQ multiplex PCR assay. For the multiplex PCR, a mixture combining 60 forward primers for TCR Vbeta segments and 13 reverse primers for TCR Jbeta segments was used. Sourced from immuneACCESS, this table was stored by TCRdb with only in-frame sequences that have V and J called. A share of the clones is absent; for the studies checked, an unresolved V gene accounts for under half, and the remainder has no known explanation. For this sample there are around 150,000 clones; approximately 79% appear just once. The ten largest clones capture about 0.93% of the sample. The source material was PBMCs. The receptors come from a woman in her forties or fifties in good health and CMV-seropositive.

The chain combines TRBV4-1 with TRBJ2-5; D might be TRBD2 (6 bases). This CDR3 is 15 amino acids long. Trimming stripped 0 bases from V and 4 bases from J, with 12 bases between. The germline CDR1 and CDR2 sequences are MGHRA and YSYEKL. The CDR3 nucleotides read TGCGCCAGCAGCCAAGAAGCGGAGGGGAGAGAGACCCAGTACTTC. Protein: CASSQEAEGRETQYF.

This chain connects TRBV19 to TRBJ2-2, with a tentative D call TRBD1 (5 bases). The V end was cut by 3 bases, the J end by 5 bases, with 13 bases between. The CDR3 consists of 15 residues. In germline, CDR1 is LNHDA, CDR2 SQIVND (reference sequence). The CDR3 nucleotides are TGTGCCAGTAGTATGGGGCTAGTCAGTACCGGGGAGCTGTTTTTT. This gives the protein CASSMGLVSTGELFF.

The chain links TRBV5-1 to TRBJ1-5; D unclear. V lost 1 base and J lost 0, with 11 bases in between. The CDR3 runs 16 residues. From germline, CDR1 is SGHRS and CDR2 YFSETQ. The CDR3 region is CASSLTGSGSNQPQHF. CDR3 DNA sequence: TGCGCCAGCAGCTTGACGGGGTCGGGTAGCAATCAGCCCCAGCATTTT.

V gene TRBV19 combines with J gene TRBJ2-6; D is perhaps TRBD1 (5 bases). This CDR3 has 18 amino acids. In germline, CDR1 is LNHDA, CDR2 SQIVND (reference sequence). Trimming left V 5 bases short and J 0 bases short, with 17 bases between. The CDR3: CASSDSPQLLSGANVLTF. CDR3 nucleotides: TGTGCCAGTAGTGACAGTCCCCAACTCCTCTCTGGGGCCAACGTCCTGACTTTC.

The chain employs TRBV30 and TRBJ1-2; 8 bases line up with TRBD1. CDR1 is GTSNPN and CDR2 is SVGIG in the germline V gene (reference sequence). The CDR3 extends over 18 amino acids. The ends lost 1 base at V and 2 bases at J; junction bases unmatched: 15. The CDR3 DNA reads TGTGCCTGGAGTGGACAGGGGCGCTCCCCCTATTTAAACTATGGCTACACCTTC. This encodes CAWSGQGRSPYLNYGYTF.

As to this clone: The sample holds other DNA sequences that translate to the same CDR3. The chain joins TRBV2 to TRBJ2-2; the match to TRBD1 covers 11 bases. V lost 5 bases to trimming and J lost 4 bases; unmatched junction nucleotides: 6. This CDR3 has 16 amino acids. Germline-derived CDR1 and CDR2 are SNHLY and FYNNEI. The CDR3 bases are TGTGCCAGCAGTAAACCCGGGACAGGGGGCACCGGGGAGCTGTTTTTT. It translates to CASSKPGTGGTGELFF.

The V call is TRBV7-8, the J call TRBJ1-2, with D unresolved. The germline gives CDR1 SGHVS, CDR2 FQNEAQ. V was trimmed by 3 bases and J by 8 bases, leaving 13 bases between them. The CDR3 runs to 13 residues. The CDR3 spells CASSFGEAGGYTF. For the CDR3, the DNA is TGTGCCAGCAGCTTCGGGGAAGCGGGCGGCTACACCTTC.